These 16 T cell receptor beta chains originate from one sample sequenced in a study of T cells in Graves' hyperthyroidism and ophthalmopathy (dated by TCRdb to the late 2010s). To prepare the library, multiplex PCR was applied. Sequencing was carried out with an Illumina HiSeq 2000. The TCR beta CDR3 regions were amplified from RNA transcripts. The TCR CDR3 was subjected to a first round of RT-PCR using the HTBI primer set and the Qiagen OneStep RT-PCR kit. In-frame beta chains were kept once TCRdb had trimmed the public reads at Q25 with fastp and called clones with MiXCR. Rows with one shared CDR3 protein collapse into an entry with the most common genes and DNA. The sample table records approximately 600,000 distinct CDR3 sequences; around 20% of these occur just once. Of the sample, about 35% falls within the top ten clones. The specimen sequenced was blood. These receptors all stem from a man aged 30 to 39 with Graves' ophthalmopathy.

In this sample, this clonotype turned up a few times. The rearrangement joins TRBV4-1 to TRBJ1-5; the D gene is possibly TRBD1 (5 bases). The V end was cut by 0 bases, the J end by 5 bases, with 11 bases between. The germline V gene has CDR1 MGHRA and CDR2 YSYEKL. The length of the CDR3 is 15 residues. The CDR3 spells CASSQDRGSHQPQHF. The CDR3 nucleotides are TGCGCCAGCAGCCAAGATCGGGGGTCTCATCAGCCCCAGCATTTT.

V is TRBV10-3 and J is TRBJ2-1, with D possibly TRBD1 on 5 matching bases. Germline-derived CDR1 and CDR2 are ENHRY and SYGVKD. Trimming pared 7 bases from V and 10 bases from J, leaving 17 bases between. The CDR3 spans 13 residues. The DNA of the CDR3 is TGTGCCATCACTGGGGCCCAGCAGGGAGAGCAGTTCTTC. This encodes CAITGAQQGEQFF.

This clonotype has a count of ten or more. This chain uses TRBV28 with TRBJ2-7; tentatively, D is TRBD1 or TRBD2 (6 bases each). Trimming left V 4 bases short and J 3 bases short, with 19 bases between. There are 16 residues in the CDR3. Germline V gene data show CDR1 as MDHEN and CDR2 as SYDVKM. The CDR3 DNA reads as TGTGCCAGCAGTTGGCCCAAGGGGGGCGTTGGCTACGAGCAGTACTTC. This translates into CASSWPKGGVGYEQYF.

This clonotype was seen a few times. The chain carries TRBV10-3 and TRBJ1-2; D is undetermined. The CDR3 has 14 amino acids. From germline, CDR1 is ENHRY and CDR2 SYGVKD. V shed 4 bases and J shed 2 bases, with 11 bases lying between them. CDR3 loop: CAISGGGPNYGYTF. Here the CDR3 DNA reads TGTGCCATCAGTGGTGGCGGCCCAAACTATGGCTACACCTTC.

In this sample, this clonotype turned up a few times. The chain links TRBV29-1 to TRBJ2-5; the match to TRBD2 covers 14 bases. The trim removed 3 bases at V and 4 bases at J, leaving 4 bases unmatched. Germline V gives CDR1 SQVTM, CDR2 ANQGSEA. The CDR3 consists of 15 residues. This chain's CDR3 is CSVDGLAGGGETQYF. In nucleotides, the CDR3 is TGCAGCGTTGATGGACTAGCGGGAGGTGGAGAGACCCAGTACTTC. The entire variable domain, with the rest obtained from reference TRBV29-1 and TRBJ2-5, is as follows: SAVISQKPSRDICQRGTSLTIQCQVDSQVTMMFWYRQQPGQSLTLIATANQGSEATYESGFVIDKFPISRPNLTFSTLTVSNMSPEDSSIYLCSVDGLAGGGETQYFGPGTRLLVL.

This chain joins TRBV28 and TRBJ2-6; no definite D call. V was pared by 8 bases and J by 0 bases, with 17 bases between. This CDR3 comprises 17 residues. Germline-derived CDR1 and CDR2 are MDHEN and SYDVKM. CDR3: CASLASDAASGANVLTF. In DNA form, the CDR3 reads TGTGCCAGCCTGGCCTCGGACGCCGCCTCTGGGGCCAACGTCCTGACTTTC.

This rearrangement joins TRBV5-4 to TRBJ2-1; D gene unclear. The V and J ends lost 0 bases and 4 bases respectively, with 17 bases between them. The CDR3 extends over 17 amino acids. Germline CDR1 SGHNT, CDR2 YYREEE (reference sequence). CDR3 protein: CASSLGYGRRDYNEQFF. The CDR3 region has the DNA TGTGCCAGCAGCTTGGGGTACGGCCGCAGAGATTACAATGAGCAGTTCTTC.

The CDR3 reads CASSWTGTSATYEQYF. Written as DNA, the CDR3 is TGTGCCAGCAGCTGGACCGGGACTAGCGCCACCTACGAGCAGTACTTC. The rearrangement uses TRBV5-6 and TRBJ2-7; TRBD2 aligns across 10 bases. Germline V gene lookup returns CDR1 SGHDT and CDR2 YYEEEE. The CDR3 totals 16 residues. V gave up 3 bases and J gave up 2 bases; unmatched junction bases: 8.

This chain connects TRBV30 to TRBJ2-7; D not certain. The V end was cut by 0 bases, the J end by 3 bases, with 9 bases between. The length of the CDR3 is 13 residues. CDR1 GTSNPN and CDR2 SVGIG come from the germline V gene (reference sequence). The DNA for the CDR3 is TGTGCCTGGAGTGTCAGTGTTGGCTACGAGCAGTACTTC. As protein: CAWSVSVGYEQYF.

V gene TRBV30 combines with J gene TRBJ2-1; no firm D call. V was trimmed by 3 bases and J by 5 bases, leaving 11 bases between them. In germline, CDR1 is GTSNPN, CDR2 SVGIG (reference sequence). This CDR3 region has 13 residues. The CDR3 coding sequence is TGTGCCTGGAGGGATCCCGGGCACAATGAGCAGTTCTTC. It is translated as CAWRDPGHNEQFF. Filled out from reference TRBV30 and TRBJ2-1, the complete variable domain reads SQTIHQWPATLVQPVGSPLSLECTVEGTSNPNLYWYRQAAGRGLQLLFYSVGIGQISSEVPQNLSASRPQDRQFILSSKKLLLSDSGFYLCAWRDPGHNEQFFGPGTRLTVL.

The genes are TRBV27 and TRBJ2-7; D unclear. V lost 3 bases and J lost 3, with 15 bases in between. CDR3 length: 15 residues. Per the germline V gene, CDR1 is MNHEY and CDR2 is SMNVEV (reference sequence). The CDR3 reads CASSLQSKGIYEQYF. The DNA of the CDR3 is TGTGCCAGCAGTTTGCAAAGTAAGGGTATCTACGAGCAGTACTTC.

Regarding this clonotype: A much larger clone is a single base away; this may be a read error. The rearrangement joins TRBV30 to TRBJ2-2; 11 nucleotides agree with TRBD1. The germline gives CDR1 GTSNPN, CDR2 SVGIG (reference sequence). This CDR3 region has 15 residues. CDR3 coding DNA: TGTGCCTGGAGTCCTGGGACAGGGGGGGCTGGGGAGCTGCTTTTT. The encoded protein is CAWSPGTGGAGELLF.

Worth noting for this clonotype: A read error is possible here, since a much larger clone lies one base away. A read error is likely, as this CDR3 ends without the conserved phenylalanine or tryptophan. The rearrangement links TRBV6-1 to TRBJ1-1; D is possibly TRBD1 (6 bases). The CDR3 runs 14 residues. Germline V lookup: CDR1 MNHNS, CDR2 SASEGT. Trimming removed 6 bases from V and 3 bases from J, with 14 bases in between. The CDR3 reads CASRPDRLHTEAFS. CDR3 bases: TGTGCCAGCAGACCCGACAGGCTCCACACTGAAGCTTTCTCT.

The chain links TRBV29-1 to TRBJ2-7, with D perhaps TRBD2 (5 bases). Germline CDR1 SQVTM, CDR2 ANQGSEA. The CDR3 loop spans 12 amino acids. V lost 7 bases and J 3 bases, leaving 13 bases between the germline ends. The CDR3 sequence: CSAVRGYYEQYF. CDR3 nucleotide sequence: TGCAGCGCGGTACGGGGATACTACGAGCAGTACTTC.

This clonotype was observed a handful of times. The chain uses TRBV9 and TRBJ1-2; maybe TRBD1 (5 bases). This CDR3 contains 15 residues. The ends were cut back, 0 bases at V and 6 bases at J, with 15 bases in the middle. Germline-derived CDR1 and CDR2 are SGDLS and YYNGEE. The CDR3 DNA follows: TGTGCCAGCAGCGTAGTCAGCGGGGACGCCAATGGCTACACCTTC. Its translation is CASSVVSGDANGYTF.

This clonotype was counted at least ten times. The rearrangement uses TRBV28 and TRBJ1-1, with D hard to call. The V end was cut by 9 bases, the J end by 3 bases, with 14 bases between. Germline CDR1 reads MDHEN; CDR2 reads SYDVKM. The CDR3 loop spans 13 amino acids. The CDR3 here is CASISPRDTEAFF. The DNA for the CDR3 is TGTGCCAGTATATCCCCGCGGGACACTGAAGCTTTCTTT.